These 9 T cell receptor beta chains share one sample of origin, sequenced in a study of blood T cell repertoires in COVID-19. Here immunoSEQ multiplex PCR was the method, and the copy in TCRdb shows in-frame clones only, minus some. The sample yields about 310,000 clones, about 85% seen once. Specimen: PBMCs or T cells enriched from blood (not recorded which). Receptor source: a woman in her 30s who had been exposed to COVID-19.

This clone was seen a few times. V is TRBV27 and J is TRBJ2-5; possibly TRBD1 for D (5 bases). V was cut by 8 bases and J by 2 bases, with 12 bases left in between. This CDR3 is built from 13 residues. The germline CDR1 and CDR2 sequences are MNHEY and SMNVEV (reference sequence). CDR3 residues: CASSEGQQETQYF. DNA of the CDR3: TGTGCCAGCTCAGAAGGACAACAAGAGACCCAGTACTTC.

The gene calls are TRBV29-1 and TRBJ1-2, with 7 positions matching TRBD1. This CDR3 comprises 11 residues. Germline CDR1 and CDR2: SQVTM and ANQGSEA. V shed 7 bases and J 5 bases; nucleotides not matched to a gene: 4. The CDR3 DNA reads TGCAGCGGAGAGACAGGGTATGGCTACACCTTC. Translation gives CSGETGYGYTF.

The genes are TRBV7-2 and TRBJ2-7; a weak D match, TRBD2 (5 bases). The V end was cut by 4 bases, the J end by 4 bases, with 11 bases between. Germline values: CDR1 SGHTA, CDR2 FQGNSA. The CDR3 totals 13 residues. The CDR3 protein is CASSSRRGYEQYF. The CDR3 DNA reads as TGTGCCAGCAGCTCGCGTCGGGGTTACGAGCAGTACTTC.

This chain uses TRBV30 with TRBJ2-2; the match to TRBD2 covers 8 bases. V dropped 4 bases and J dropped 7; count of bases not matched to a gene: 11. The germline V gene encodes CDR1 GTSNPN and CDR2 SVGIG (reference sequence). The CDR3 has 15 amino acids. The CDR3 region is CAWKLGAGAIGELFF. The CDR3 DNA reads TGTGCCTGGAAACTCGGAGCGGGAGCTATCGGGGAGCTGTTTTTT.

The table lists this clone with a few counts. The rearrangement uses TRBV6-5 and TRBJ1-1, with D perhaps TRBD1 (6 bases). The V end lost 4 bases, the J end lost 5 bases, and 17 bases lay between the germline ends. The CDR3 has 15 amino acids. Per germline, CDR1 MNHEY and CDR2 SVGAGI. The CDR3 DNA reads TGTGCCAGCAGTTCATCGACAGGTAGAGGGACTGAAGCTTTCTTT. Translated, it gives CASSSSTGRGTEAFF.

Written as DNA, the CDR3 is TGTGCCAGCAGTTCGCCCGGACAGTTCGGCTCCTACGAGCAGTACTTC. Its protein product is CASSSPGQFGSYEQYF. The chain is built from TRBV28 and TRBJ2-7; tentative D call: TRBD1 (6 bases). The ends were cut back, 4 bases at V and 0 bases at J, with 16 bases in the middle. CDR1 and CDR2 from the germline V gene are MDHEN and SYDVKM. CDR3 length: 16 amino acids.

The chain uses TRBV2 and TRBJ2-2; D is perhaps TRBD1 (6 bases). This CDR3 is 15 amino acids long. The germline V gene has CDR1 SNHLY and CDR2 FYNNEI. Trimming removed 2 bases at V and 4 bases at J, with 11 bases between. CDR3 DNA sequence: TGTGCCAGCAGTGAATTCAGGGGAGCCACCGGGGAGCTGTTTTTT. It is translated as CASSEFRGATGELFF.

This clone was seen at least ten times. At one end the junction does not follow the germline gene, possibly because of a read error. This specimen includes other DNA sequences encoding the same CDR3. The genes are TRBV5-4 and TRBJ2-2, with TRBD2 matching 15 bases. CDR1 and CDR2 from the germline V gene are SGHNT and YYREEE (reference sequence). CDR3 length equals 17 residues. CDR3 DNA sequence: TGTGCCAGCAGATTGGGACTAGCGGGAGGGAACACCGGGGAGCTGTTTTTT. Translated: CASRLGLAGGNTGELFF. Full variable domain (rest looked up from reference TRBV5-4 and TRBJ2-2): ETGVTQSPTHLIKTRGQQVTLRCSSQSGHNTVSWYQQALGQGPQFIFQYYREEENGRGNFPPRFSGLQFPNYSSELNVNALELDDSALYLCASRLGLAGGNTGELFFGEGSRLTVL.

V usage is TRBV4-1 and J usage is TRBJ2-1; D is perhaps TRBD2 (5 bases). CDR1 is MGHRA, CDR2 YSYEKL, per germline. This CDR3 has 18 amino acids. Trimming pared 7 bases from V and 0 bases from J, leaving 22 bases between. CDR3 sequence (DNA): TGCGCCAGCATGCCGGGCCGTTCGAGCGGTCCCTCCTACAATGAGCAGTTCTTC. Amino acids: CASMPGRSSGPSYNEQFF.